Below, 12 T cell receptor beta chains from the same sample are listed, as sequenced in a study of OX40 agonist ivuxolimab in advanced cancers. The protocol was immunoSEQ multiplex PCR, while the TCRdb copy is restricted to in-frame clones and leaves out a portion. The table includes about 70,000 clones, around 90% detected once. This sample comprised CD4+ or CD8+ T cells sorted from blood, obtained in a trial of the OX40 agonist ivuxolimab. Receptors were obtained from an adult with an advanced solid tumor such as melanoma, head and neck, liver or kidney cancer.

The CDR3 is CASRGRSNQPQHF. As DNA, the CDR3 is TGTGCCAGCAGGGGACGGAGCAATCAGCCCCAGCATTTT. The chain is built from TRBV28 and TRBJ1-5; TRBD1 is a possible D gene (5 bases). The germline V gene has CDR1 MDHEN and CDR2 SYDVKM. This CDR3 comprises 13 residues. V was cut by 6 bases and J by 1 base, with 7 bases left in between.

V is TRBV7-9 and J is TRBJ1-3; D uncertain. V gave up 1 base and J gave up 0 bases, with 13 bases separating them. This CDR3 comprises 17 residues. Germline V gene sequence: CDR1 SEHNR, CDR2 FQNEAQ (reference sequence). CDR3 sequence: CASSLDRRTSSGNTIYF. For the CDR3, the DNA is TGTGCCAGCAGCTTAGATCGCAGGACGAGCTCTGGAAACACCATATATTTT.

The chain recombines TRBV5-1 with TRBJ1-1; D not resolved. In germline, CDR1 is SGHRS, CDR2 YFSETQ. The CDR3 is 14 residues long. V lost 4 bases and J 1 base, leaving 11 bases between the germline ends. CDR3 sequence (DNA): TGCGCCAGCAGCCGTCCACAAGAGAACACTGAAGCTTTCTTT. Protein product: CASSRPQENTEAFF.

This chain uses TRBV18 with TRBJ2-4; 7 bases are shared with TRBD1. Germline assignment: CDR1 KGHSH and CDR2 LQKENI. Germline trimming cut 5 bases from V and 0 bases from J; bases unmatched to any gene: 19. The CDR3 totals 20 residues. CDR3 coding DNA: TGTGCCAGCTCAGCTTACAACCGGGACAGAGTCCTCTTAGCCAAAAACATTCAGTACTTC. Amino acid sequence: CASSAYNRDRVLLAKNIQYF.

This chain links TRBV6-1 with TRBJ2-5; no clear D gene. The germline V and J ends were trimmed by 4 bases and 2 bases, with 8 bases remaining between them. The CDR3 sequence is 13 residues long. Germline CDR1 MNHNS, CDR2 SASEGT. The CDR3 reads CASSALQQETQYF. The CDR3 nucleotides are TGTGCCAGCAGTGCTCTACAGCAAGAGACCCAGTACTTC.

This sequence joins TRBV15 and TRBJ2-5, with 10 bases fitting TRBD1. CDR3 length: 14 amino acids. After removal of 3 bases from V and 2 bases from J, the junction contained 0 bases not matched to a gene. Germline assignment: CDR1 LNHNV and CDR2 YYDKDF (reference sequence). The CDR3 region has the DNA TGTGCCACCAGCAGGGGACAGGGGCAAGAGACCCAGTACTTC. It yields the protein CATSRGQGQETQYF. The full variable domain, with the rest looked up from reference TRBV15 and TRBJ2-5, is DAMVIQNPRYQVTQFGKPVTLSCSQTLNHNVMYWYQQKSSQAPKLLFHYYDKDFNNEADTPDNFQSRRPNTSFCFLDIRSPGLGDTAMYLCATSRGQGQETQYFGPGTRLLVL.

V gene TRBV28 combines with J gene TRBJ2-2; D perhaps matches TRBD1 (6 bases). Germline assignment: CDR1 MDHEN and CDR2 SYDVKM. V lost 7 bases, J lost 4 bases, and 16 bases lay in between. The CDR3 totals 15 residues. The CDR3, as DNA: TGTGCCAGCACTCCCGGACAGAGAACCACCGGGGAGCTGTTTTTT. It encodes CASTPGQRTTGELFF.

The CDR3 loop reads CAIRDLSDEQFF. DNA for the CDR3: TGTGCCATCAGGGACTTGTCAGATGAGCAGTTCTTC. The chain employs TRBV10-3 and TRBJ2-1; D possibly corresponds to TRBD2 (5 bases). V lost 6 bases, J lost 8 bases, and 11 bases lay in between. This CDR3 has 12 amino acids. Germline CDR1 and CDR2: ENHRY and SYGVKD.

The chain employs TRBV30 and TRBJ2-5; 7 bases match TRBD2. Germline-derived CDR1 and CDR2 are GTSNPN and SVGIG (reference sequence). This CDR3 comprises 15 residues. The J segment lost 5 bases and the V segment lost 1 base, leaving 10 bases of the junction unmatched. In nucleotides, the CDR3 is TGTGCCTGGAGTGGGCAAGGACGGCGGGGGGAGACCCAGTACTTC. Amino acids: CAWSGQGRRGETQYF. Full variable domain (outside the CDR3, taken from reference TRBV30 and TRBJ2-5): SQTIHQWPATLVQPVGSPLSLECTVEGTSNPNLYWYRQAAGRGLQLLFYSVGIGQISSEVPQNLSASRPQDRQFILSSKKLLLSDSGFYLCAWSGQGRRGETQYFGPGTRLLVL.

This clone was observed a handful of times. The chain uses TRBV25-1 and TRBJ2-1, with D unresolved. This CDR3 is 12 amino acids long. Germline-derived CDR1 and CDR2 are MGHDK and SYGVNS. Trimming left V 6 bases short and J 8 bases short, with 11 bases between. This CDR3 reads CASSVGMDEQFF. CDR3 nucleotides: TGTGCCAGCAGCGTGGGAATGGATGAGCAGTTCTTC.

V and J are TRBV30 and TRBJ2-3; no definite D call. V was pared by 1 base and J by 9 bases, with 11 bases between. The germline CDR1 and CDR2 sequences are GTSNPN and SVGIG (reference sequence). The CDR3 runs to 12 residues. In DNA, the CDR3 is TGTGCCTGGAGTGGCCCTATCGGCACGCAGTATTTT. Its protein is CAWSGPIGTQYF.

The V gene is TRBV11-3, the J gene TRBJ2-3; no reliable D call. The germline V and J ends were trimmed by 1 base and 2 bases, with 19 bases remaining between them. The CDR3 is 18 residues long. Germline V gene data show CDR1 as SGHNT and CDR2 as YENEEA. The CDR3 DNA reads as TGTGCCAGCAGCTTAGCGGGTGCGACTCTCCCCTTCACAGATACGCAGTATTTT. This translates into CASSLAGATLPFTDTQYF.